This TCR beta chain came from a study of blood T cell repertoires in COVID-19. Whole-study context: The United States, Italy and Spain were the sources of the acute and convalescent COVID-19 samples. PBMCs, B-cell-depleted T cells, or T cells were the source of the cDNA or gDNA that made up the material.

Original handling: Estimates of nucleated cell counts were drawn from the amplification of reference gene primers. TCRdb's table, derived via immunoSEQ multiplex PCR, lists solely in-frame clones and lacks some. The V and J calls and clone size are taken from that table; D and trimming were inferred from the DNA. Of 120,000 or so clones listed, over 70% are singletons. Per the germline V gene, CDR1 is LGHDT and CDR2 is YNNKEL (reference sequence). V lost 0 bases and J 2 bases, leaving 8 bases between the germline ends. The CDR3 covers 15 residues. The receptor's source is an elderly man with active or convalescent COVID-19. The chain couples TRBV3-1 (or the pseudogene TRBV3-2) to TRBJ1-5; D is perhaps TRBD1 (5 bases). Material for sequencing was peripheral blood. CDR3: CASSQDLGRNQPQHF. Here the CDR3 DNA reads TGTGCCAGCAGCCAAGATCTGGGGCGCAATCAGCCCCAGCATTTT.